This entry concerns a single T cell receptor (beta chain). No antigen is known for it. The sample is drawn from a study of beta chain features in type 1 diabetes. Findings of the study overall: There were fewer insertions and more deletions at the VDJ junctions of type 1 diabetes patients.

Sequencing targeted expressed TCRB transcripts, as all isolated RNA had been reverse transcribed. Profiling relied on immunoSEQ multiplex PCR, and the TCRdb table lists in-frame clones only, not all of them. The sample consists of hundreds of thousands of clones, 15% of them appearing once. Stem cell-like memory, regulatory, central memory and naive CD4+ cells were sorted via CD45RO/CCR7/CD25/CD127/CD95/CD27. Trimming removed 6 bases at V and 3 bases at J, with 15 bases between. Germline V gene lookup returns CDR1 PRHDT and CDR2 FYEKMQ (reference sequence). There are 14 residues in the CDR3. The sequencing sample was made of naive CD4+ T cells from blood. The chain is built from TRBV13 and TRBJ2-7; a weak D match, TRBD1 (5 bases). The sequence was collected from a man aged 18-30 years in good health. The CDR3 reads CASSPPPGNYEQYF. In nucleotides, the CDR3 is TGTGCCAGCAGTCCCCCCCCAGGGAACTACGAGCAGTACTTC.